This T cell receptor beta chain was recovered during a study of cytomegalovirus exposure and HLA in healthy donors. The study, taken as a whole, reports: There were three CMV-associated chains whose specificity for CMV antigens was confirmed in vitro.

In the case of this clone: Its antigen remains unidentified.

This cohort consisted of healthy bone marrow donors. The study ran its PCR with 60 Vbeta and 13 Jbeta primers. The data were produced by immunoSEQ multiplex PCR, yet TCRdb's version contains in-frame clones alone and is incomplete. The table has 150,000 to 190,000 clones, around 79% seen once. Germline assignment: CDR1 SGHTA and CDR2 FQGNSA. The CDR3 covers 13 residues. The V end was cut by 4 bases, the J end by 4 bases, with 10 bases between. This receptor was obtained from a man between 18 and 29 years old in good health and CMV-seronegative. Sequencing was done on a sample of PBMCs. The chain uses TRBV7-2 and TRBJ1-1, with D unresolved. CDR3 nucleotides: TGTGCCAGCAGCTCCGCGGGAGGCACTGAAGCTTTCTTT. It encodes CASSSAGGTEAFF.